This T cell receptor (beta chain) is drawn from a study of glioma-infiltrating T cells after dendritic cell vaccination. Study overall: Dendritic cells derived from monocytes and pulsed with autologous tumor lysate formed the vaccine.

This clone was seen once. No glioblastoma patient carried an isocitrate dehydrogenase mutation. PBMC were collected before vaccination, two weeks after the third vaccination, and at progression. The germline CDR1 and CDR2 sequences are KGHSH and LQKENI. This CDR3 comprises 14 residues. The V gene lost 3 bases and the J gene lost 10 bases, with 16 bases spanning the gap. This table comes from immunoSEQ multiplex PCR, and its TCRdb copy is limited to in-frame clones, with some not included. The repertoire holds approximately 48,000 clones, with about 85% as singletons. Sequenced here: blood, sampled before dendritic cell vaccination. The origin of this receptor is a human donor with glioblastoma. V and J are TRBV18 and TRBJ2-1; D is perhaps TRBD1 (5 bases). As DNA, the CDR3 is TGTGCCAGCTCACCCACGGACATGTCAAAGGAGCAGTTCTTC. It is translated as CASSPTDMSKEQFF.